The source of this T cell receptor (beta chain) is a study of T cells after yellow fever vaccination. Findings and limits, study-wide: Subsequent to the booster, the majority of primary-vaccination clones reappeared (roughly 97% CD4, approximately 85% CD8). FACS-sorted repertoires might harbor abundant contaminating clonotypes from the bulk population. Overlap between CD4 and CD8 compartments was detected for a small share of clonotypes.

Generation of TCR cDNA used 5'RACE template switching (which added a universal primer site and UMIs). TCRdb called the 5' RACE reads again in MiXCR, with one record for every CDR3 protein. The sample yields 500,000 to 700,000 distinct CDR3 sequences, 15% to 20% seen once. Points on this clonotype: What it binds is unknown.

The germline V gene encodes CDR1 SQVTM and CDR2 ANQGSEA. This CDR3 region has 14 residues. V gave up 6 bases and J gave up 7 bases; unmatched junction bases: 11. This clonotype was obtained from a man aged 25-45 years who received the YFV17D yellow fever vaccine. Sequenced here: PBMCs, sampled 15 days after the yellow fever booster vaccination. The chain uses TRBV29-1 and TRBJ2-2, with TRBD1 matching 7 bases. CDR3 region: CSVAGTEKFGELFF. CDR3 nucleotides: TGCAGCGTCGCCGGGACAGAGAAGTTCGGGGAGCTGTTTTTT.